The present T cell receptor beta chain was sequenced within a study of OX40 agonist ivuxolimab in advanced cancers. About the research overall: Patients received ivuxolimab, an intravenous treatment, every 2 weeks at 0.01 to 10 mg/kg. Antecedent anti-PD-1, anti-PD-L1 or anti-CTLA-4 therapy was permissible, with 30% to 50% having received some. Partial responses occurred in three patients (one hepatocellular carcinoma, two cutaneous melanoma).

Method: immunoSEQ multiplex PCR; TCRdb's copy keeps in-frame clones and lacks some. The data hold 40,000 or so clones, with around four fifths observed a single time. The V gene's germline CDR1 is SGHVS and CDR2 FQNEAQ. Trimming stripped 3 bases from V and 5 bases from J, with 2 bases between. The CDR3 is made up of 11 amino acids. The chain employs TRBV7-8 and TRBJ2-1; no clear D gene. Specimen: CD4+ or CD8+ T cells sorted from blood, collected in a trial of the OX40 agonist ivuxolimab. The receptor comes from an adult with an advanced solid tumor such as melanoma, head and neck, liver or kidney cancer. The CDR3: CASSFDNEQFF. The CDR3 DNA reads as TGTGCCAGCAGCTTTGACAATGAGCAGTTCTTC. The entire variable domain, with the rest obtained from reference TRBV7-8 and TRBJ2-1, is as follows: GAGVSQSPRYKVAKRGQDVALRCDPISGHVSLFWYQQALGQGPEFLTYFQNEAQLDKSGLPSDRFFAERPEGSVSTLKIQRTQQEDSAVYLCASSFDNEQFFGPGTRLTVL.